Below are 23 T cell receptor beta chains sequenced from a single sample in a study of blood T cell repertoires in COVID-19. Repertoires were generated with immunoSEQ multiplex PCR, while TCRdb's copy carries only in-frame clones and drops some. Among 200,000 to 300,000 clones listed, 70% to 90% were seen once. The sample taken for sequencing was PBMCs or T cells enriched from blood (not recorded which). All receptors derive from a woman in her 40s with acute COVID-19.

CDR3 coding DNA: TGTGCCAGCACTACAGGGGGTTTTGGCTACACCTTC. As protein: CASTTGGFGYTF. The chain employs TRBV28 and TRBJ1-2, with 8 nucleotides matching TRBD1. With 7 bases clipped from V and 7 bases from J, the junction kept 5 bases outside the gene matches. This CDR3 has 12 residues. Germline lookup yields CDR1 MDHEN and CDR2 SYDVKM.

This clone has just one count. The V call is TRBV7-9, the J call TRBJ1-4; 8 nucleotides agree with TRBD1. The CDR3 consists of 15 residues. V gave up 4 bases and J gave up 0 bases; unmatched junction bases: 1. CDR1 and CDR2 from the germline V gene are SEHNR and FQNEAQ (reference sequence). The CDR3 DNA is TGTGCCAGCAGCTGGACAGGGACAACTAATGAAAAACTGTTTTTT. Translated, it gives CASSWTGTTNEKLFF.

The rearrangement links TRBV6-5 to TRBJ1-1, with D possibly being TRBD1 (5 bases). The CDR3 is 15 residues long. CDR1 and CDR2 (germline): MNHEY, SVGAGI. V was clipped by 6 bases and J by 0 bases, with 14 bases between them. CDR3 residues: CASRTGHIMNTEAFF. DNA of the CDR3: TGTGCCAGCAGAACAGGCCATATTATGAACACTGAAGCTTTCTTT.

The rearrangement joins TRBV10-2 to TRBJ1-5; 8 bases are shared with TRBD1. The CDR3 contains 13 residues. The ends lost 6 bases at V and 7 bases at J; junction bases unmatched: 5. The V gene's germline CDR1 is WSHSY and CDR2 SAAADI. In DNA form, the CDR3 reads TGCGCCAGCAGCGAGACAGGGGCCCAGCCCCAGCATTTT. It specifies CASSETGAQPQHF.

This clone was detected only a few times. The chain carries TRBV7-2 and TRBJ2-1, with 8 bases matching TRBD2. Germline CDR1 SGHTA, CDR2 FQGNSA. The CDR3 spans 16 residues. With 5 bases clipped from V and 0 bases from J, the junction kept 6 bases outside the gene matches. Written as DNA, the CDR3 is TGTGCCAGCAGCGCCATAGCGGGAAGCTCCTACAATGAGCAGTTCTTC. Translation gives CASSAIAGSSYNEQFF.

This clone was observed once. The CDR3 sequence is CASRQGSSDTQYF. Written as DNA, the CDR3 is TGTGCTTCACGACAAGGGAGCTCGGATACGCAGTATTTT. The chain recombines TRBV24-1 with TRBJ2-3; D is perhaps TRBD2 (5 bases). This CDR3 has 13 amino acids. Germline V gene data show CDR1 as KGHDR and CDR2 as SFDVKD.

The CDR3 coding sequence is TGTGCCAGCAGTACTTATATAAGAAACACTGAAGCTTTCTTT. It yields the protein CASSTYIRNTEAFF. The V gene is TRBV27, the J gene TRBJ1-1; D remains ambiguous. Trimming stripped 5 bases from V and 2 bases from J, with 12 bases between. The germline V gene has CDR1 MNHEY and CDR2 SMNVEV (reference sequence). The CDR3 has 14 residues.

The CDR3 is CASSLSQGPYNEQFF. In nucleotides, the CDR3 is TGTGCCAGCAGCTTATCCCAGGGTCCCTACAATGAGCAGTTCTTC. V is TRBV7-6 and J is TRBJ2-1; maybe TRBD1 (5 bases). This CDR3 is 15 amino acids long. The ends were cut back, 2 bases at V and 2 bases at J, with 10 bases in the middle. The germline CDR1 and CDR2 sequences are SGHVS and FNYEAQ.

V is TRBV6-5 and J is TRBJ1-1; D uncertain. Trimming cost V 4 bases and J 2 bases, with 14 bases left between them. CDR3 length equals 15 residues. From germline, CDR1 is MNHEY and CDR2 SVGAGI. Written as DNA, the CDR3 is TGTGCCAGCAGTTCCTTCGACGGCGGCAACACTGAAGCTTTCTTT. This encodes CASSSFDGGNTEAFF.

This clone showed up just once. This rearrangement joins TRBV6-4 to TRBJ2-1; the D gene is possibly TRBD2 (6 bases). Germline CDR1 MRHNA, CDR2 SNTAGT. There are 15 residues in the CDR3. V was pared by 2 bases and J by 5 bases, with 13 bases between. The DNA for the CDR3 is TGTGCCAGCAGTGACCTCCCGGGACTTAACAATGAGCAGTTCTTC. This encodes CASSDLPGLNNEQFF.

V and J are TRBV12-3 or TRBV12-4 and TRBJ1-2; D unresolved. This CDR3 spans 12 amino acids. Trimming took 4 bases from V and 8 from J, leaving 11 bases between them. The CDR3 loop is CASSSEIYGYTF. Here the CDR3 DNA reads TGTGCCAGCAGTTCCGAGATCTACGGCTACACCTTC.

The chain joins TRBV29-1 to TRBJ2-7; 9 nucleotides agree with TRBD1. The CDR3 spans 14 residues. V was pared by 6 bases and J by 0 bases, with 6 bases of the junction left unmatched. Germline V CDR1 and CDR2: SQVTM, ANQGSEA. The CDR3 loop is CSVAGTGSSYEQYF. The CDR3 bases are TGCAGCGTGGCCGGGACAGGGAGCTCCTACGAGCAGTACTTC.

The chain couples TRBV4-3 to TRBJ1-1; TRBD1 might be the D (5 bases). The V gene's germline CDR1 is LGHNA and CDR2 YSLEER. V lost 3 bases and J lost 1, with 9 bases in between. The CDR3 has 14 residues. The CDR3 region is CASSQQGWNTEAFF. The CDR3 bases are TGCGCCAGCAGCCAGCAGGGATGGAACACTGAAGCTTTCTTT.

The rearrangement joins TRBV28 to TRBJ2-1, with TRBD2 matching over 12 bases. Germline V CDR1 and CDR2: MDHEN, SYDVKM. The CDR3 has 16 residues. Trimming removed 4 bases from V and 6 bases from J; junction bases left unmatched: 7. CDR3 region: CASSSFLAGGSNEQFF. DNA for the CDR3: TGTGCCAGCAGTTCCTTTCTAGCGGGAGGGTCCAATGAGCAGTTCTTC.

CDR3 nucleotides: TGTGCCAGCTCTTTGGACACTTGGTCAGATACGCAGTATTTT. This translates into CASSLDTWSDTQYF. The chain is built from TRBV18 and TRBJ2-3; D is possibly TRBD1 (5 bases). Trimming left V 6 bases short and J 4 bases short, with 14 bases between. This CDR3 is 14 amino acids long. Germline V gives CDR1 KGHSH, CDR2 LQKENI.

The chain has TRBV13 and TRBJ2-1; TRBD2 is a possible D gene (6 bases). Germline loops: CDR1 PRHDT, CDR2 FYEKMQ (reference sequence). V was pared by 1 base and J by 4 bases, with 11 bases between. This CDR3 is built from 15 residues. CDR3 residues: CASSLASGLYNEQFF. DNA for the CDR3: TGTGCCAGCAGCTTAGCCAGCGGGTTATACAATGAGCAGTTCTTC.

The rearrangement uses TRBV6-6 and TRBJ2-1; D gene unclear. The CDR3 contains 15 residues. Germline V lookup: CDR1 MNHNY, CDR2 SVGAGI (reference sequence). The V end was cut by 5 bases, the J end by 2 bases, with 13 bases between. CDR3: CASSRDGETYNEQFF. CDR3 nucleotides: TGTGCCAGCAGTCGAGACGGAGAAACCTACAATGAGCAGTTCTTC.

The chain uses TRBV3-1 (or the pseudogene TRBV3-2) and TRBJ2-1, with 7 bases fitting TRBD2. From germline, CDR1 is LGHDT and CDR2 YNNKEL (reference sequence). The CDR3 sequence is 15 residues long. Losses at the gene ends were 2 bases for V and 2 bases for J; bases not matched to a gene: 3. DNA for the CDR3: TGTGCCAGCAGCCAATTTGCGGGGGCCTACAATGAGCAGTTCTTC. Translated, it gives CASSQFAGAYNEQFF.

The chain links TRBV4-3 to TRBJ1-3; 7 nucleotides match TRBD1. Germline lookup yields CDR1 LGHNA and CDR2 YSLEER. This CDR3 spans 17 amino acids. V dropped 0 bases and J dropped 3; count of bases not matched to a gene: 8. In nucleotides, the CDR3 is TGCGCCAGCAGCCAAGATCTCTCCAGGGGGTATGGAAACACCATATATTTT. Its translation: CASSQDLSRGYGNTIYF.

The gene calls are TRBV6-5 and TRBJ1-1; unclear D gene. CDR3 length: 13 residues. Germline-derived CDR1 and CDR2 are MNHEY and SVGAGI. Trimming cost V 1 base and J 3 bases, with 6 bases left between them. CDR3 in amino acids: CASSYLIDTEAFF. CDR3 coding DNA: TGTGCCAGCAGTTACTTGATAGACACTGAAGCTTTCTTT.

The chain combines TRBV5-1 with TRBJ1-3; a possible D gene is TRBD1 (6 bases). Trimming removed 4 bases at V and 1 base at J, with 15 bases between. The CDR3 runs 16 residues. The germline V gene encodes CDR1 SGHRS and CDR2 YFSETQ. In DNA form, the CDR3 reads TGCGCCAGCAGCGTGGAATTACAGGGTTCTGGAAACACCATATATTTT. Its translation is CASSVELQGSGNTIYF.

The V and J genes are TRBV28 and TRBJ2-3; 9 bases agree with TRBD2. With 5 bases clipped from V and 3 bases from J, the junction kept 9 bases outside the gene matches. CDR1 and CDR2 from the germline V gene are MDHEN and SYDVKM. This CDR3 spans 16 amino acids. The CDR3 bases are TGTGCCAGCAGTCCCCGGTTTAGCGGGAGTACAGATACGCAGTATTTT. Protein: CASSPRFSGSTDTQYF.

The chain is built from TRBV19 and TRBJ1-2; possible D gene TRBD1, 5 bases. V dropped 9 bases and J dropped 4 bases, with 27 bases sitting between them. The CDR3 length is 17 residues. Germline V gene sequence: CDR1 LNHDA, CDR2 SQIVND (reference sequence). The CDR3 sequence is CASQGGTEQGRAYGYTF. The CDR3 nucleotides are TGTGCCAGCCAAGGTGGGACGGAACAAGGGAGGGCCTATGGCTACACCTTC.